This TCR beta chain was profiled in a study of beta chain features in type 1 diabetes. V dropped 2 bases and J dropped 8 bases, with 11 bases sitting between them. Germline V CDR1 and CDR2: KGHSH, LQKENI. The CDR3 contains 13 residues. Every bit of the isolated RNA underwent reverse transcription, so sequencing read expressed TCRB transcripts. Naive, central memory and regulatory T cell samples came to a mean of about 4 million reads. Data came from immunoSEQ multiplex PCR; TCRdb stores just in-frame clones and leaves some out. Among roughly 310,000 clones listed, 11% were seen once. The sequencing sample was made of naive CD4+ T cells from blood. The receptor was derived from a woman in her twenties or thirties in good health. This chain joins TRBV18 and TRBJ2-3, with a possible D match to TRBD2 (5 bases). The CDR3 region is CASSPLDRGTQYF. Here the CDR3 DNA reads TGTGCCAGCTCACCATTGGACCGGGGTACGCAGTATTTT.